This TCR beta chain was sequenced in a study of CD8 T cells in ankylosing spondylitis. In the case of this clonotype: The antigen is undetermined.

Study findings and constraints: Peripheral blood samples showed relatively rare disease-linked clones, and these clones were CD8+.

Germline V gives CDR1 ENHRY, CDR2 SYGVKD. This CDR3 contains 16 residues. J lost 8 bases, V lost 6 bases, and 13 bases had no gene match. TCRdb reanalysed the 5' RACE reads using MiXCR and keeps one entry per CDR3 protein. The sample lists 380,000 or so distinct CDR3 sequences; approximately 20% were seen once. The chain carries TRBV10-3 and TRBJ2-1; the match to TRBD1 covers 10 bases. The receptor comes from a male donor with ankylosing spondylitis or in good health (not recorded which). The sample was blood, either unsorted or a sorted T cell fraction (not recorded which). CDR3 protein: CAISPIPGQGTYEQFF. The CDR3 DNA reads TGTGCCATCAGCCCAATACCGGGACAGGGGACTTATGAGCAGTTCTTC.